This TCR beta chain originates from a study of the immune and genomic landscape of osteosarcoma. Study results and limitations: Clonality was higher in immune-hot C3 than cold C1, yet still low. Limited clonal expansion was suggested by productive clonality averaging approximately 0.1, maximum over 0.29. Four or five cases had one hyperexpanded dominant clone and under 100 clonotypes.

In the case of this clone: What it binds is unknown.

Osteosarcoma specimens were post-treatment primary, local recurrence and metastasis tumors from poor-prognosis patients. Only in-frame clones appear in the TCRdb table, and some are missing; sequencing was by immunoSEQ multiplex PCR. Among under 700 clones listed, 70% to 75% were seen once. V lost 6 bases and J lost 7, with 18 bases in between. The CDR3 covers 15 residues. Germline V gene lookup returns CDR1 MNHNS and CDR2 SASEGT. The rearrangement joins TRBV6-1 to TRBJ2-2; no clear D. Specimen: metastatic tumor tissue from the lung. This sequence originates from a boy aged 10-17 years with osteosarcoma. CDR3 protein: CASRTSSSGIGELFF. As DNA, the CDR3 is TGTGCCAGCAGGACATCCTCCTCTGGCATCGGGGAGCTGTTTTTT.